These T cell receptor beta chains were read from a single sample in a study of T cell responses to AZD1222 COVID-19 vaccine. The method was immunoSEQ multiplex PCR; TCRdb's version includes in-frame clones alone and lacks a portion of them. The table has 95,000 to 150,000 clones, about 90% seen once; the top ten hold roughly 3.9%. The sequenced sample was peripheral blood, obtained on day 0 of AZD1222 vaccination. These TCRs come from an adult in good health. The CDR3 runs from the conserved cysteine through the conserved F or W. A D gene is named only where the DNA matches it firmly. Expanded clones get a size class; other rows say once, few or many, or leave the size out.

clone_size j_call v_call d_call cdr3_nt cdr3_aa
- TRBJ2-3 TRBV5-5 - TGTGCCAGCAGCTTCCGACTGCGTTCCGCTAGTTCTGCCGGCACAGATACGCAGTATTTT CASSFRLRSASSAGTDTQYF
- TRBJ2-6 TRBV7-2 - TGTGCCAGCAGCTTTTATGGGGCCAACGTCCTGACTTTC CASSFYGANVLTF
- TRBJ2-2 TRBV24-1 TRBD1 TGTGCCACCAGTGATCTATCTCCGGGACAGGGTGTTAGCGGGGAGCTGTTTTTT CATSDLSPGQGVSGELFF
once TRBJ1-3 TRBV30 - TGTGCCTGGAGCGGTGGAAACACCATATATTTT CAWSGGNTIYF
- TRBJ2-5 TRBV15 TRBD2 TGTGCCACCAGCAGAGTCCCTAGCGGGCGGGAGACCCAGTACTTC CATSRVPSGRETQYF
- TRBJ1-1 TRBV30 - TGTGCCTGGAGTCCCCCAGGGAGGGGACGCACTGAAGCTTTCTTT CAWSPPGRGRTEAFF
- TRBJ1-5 TRBV19 - TGTGCCAGTAATCAAGAACCCAATCAGCCCCAGCATTTT CASNQEPNQPQHF
once TRBJ2-2 TRBV10-3 - TGTGCCATCTCTAACACCGGGGAGCTGTTTTTT CAISNTGELFF
- TRBJ2-5 TRBV7-9 TRBD2 TGTGCCAGCAGCCCCGGGACTAGCGGGAGAGAAGAGACCCAGTACTTC CASSPGTSGREETQYF
few TRBJ2-1 TRBV6-6 - TGTGCCAGCAGTCATAACAATGAGCAGTTCTTC CASSHNNEQFF
- TRBJ2-7 TRBV7-2 TRBD1 TGTGCCAGCAGCTCGATACCTTCACAGGGGAACGAGCAGTACTTC CASSSIPSQGNEQYF
- TRBJ1-4 TRBV28 - TGTGCCAGCAGCTCCGGAGGGGCCGGAGAAAAACTGTTTTTT CASSSGGAGEKLFF
once TRBJ1-6 TRBV30 - TGTGCCTGGAGTAGGTCAGGGGCCGCCGGATTCTCCCTCCACTTT CAWSRSGAAGFSLHF
- TRBJ2-7 TRBV29-1 - TGCAGCGTCCGCAGGGGGGCGTTCGACCACGAGCAGTACTTC CSVRRGAFDHEQYF
- TRBJ2-1 TRBV4-3 - TGCGCCAGCAGCCAAGCGCAGAGCTCCTACAATGAGCAGTTCTTC CASSQAQSSYNEQFF
once TRBJ1-1 TRBV30 TRBD1 TGTGCCGGGGAGGGGGCTCAGAACACTGAAGCTTTCTTT CAGEGAQNTEAFF
once TRBJ1-5 TRBV10-3 TRBD1 TGTGCCATCAGTGCGGGACAGGCGGGGCAGCCCCAGCATTTT CAISAGQAGQPQHF
few TRBJ2-7 TRBV9 - TGTGCCAGCAGCGTAGATATCGCTCTTCCCTACGAGCAGTACTTC CASSVDIALPYEQYF
- TRBJ1-1 TRBV6-5 - TGTGCCAGCAGGCCGGTACAAAGGAACACTGAAGCTTTCTTT CASRPVQRNTEAFF
few TRBJ2-7 TRBV14 - TGTGCCAGCAGCCACTTAGGGGGAACGTACTTC CASSHLGGTYF
- TRBJ1-2 TRBV12-3/TRBV12-4 - TGTGCCAGCAGTTTCTTGGGGTCGGATGGCTACACCTTC CASSFLGSDGYTF
- TRBJ1-5 TRBV19 - TGTGCCAGTAGTATGTTTGCCCTAACAAGCAATCAGCCCCAGCATTTT CASSMFALTSNQPQHF
- TRBJ1-2 TRBV2 - TGTGCCAGCAGCGTAGAGGGGTCTCGTTCAGCTGGCTACACCTTC CASSVEGSRSAGYTF
- TRBJ1-1 TRBV11-3 - TGTGCCAGCAGCACAGGGCAGCCGAACACTGAAGCTTTCTTT CASSTGQPNTEAFF
- TRBJ1-1 TRBV5-6 TRBD1 TGTGCCAGCAGACCGAACAGGGGCGGGGGTTACACTGAAGCTTTCTTT CASRPNRGGGYTEAFF
- TRBJ2-2 TRBV5-1 TRBD1 TGCGCCAGCGAGACAGGGGTCCGCACCGGGGAGCTGTTTTTT CASETGVRTGELFF
- TRBJ2-6 TRBV5-4 TRBD1 TGTGCCAGCAGCTTGGGGTGGGGGACAGGCGCCTCTGGGGCCAACGTCCTGACTTTC CASSLGWGTGASGANVLTF
once TRBJ1-1 TRBV19 - TGTGCCAGTAGTATCGGCCCCTTCAGGTTCATGAACACTGAAGCTTTCTTT CASSIGPFRFMNTEAFF
- TRBJ1-1 TRBV19 - TGTGCCAGTAGTTATTCCTTGAACACTGAAGCTTTCTTT CASSYSLNTEAFF
- TRBJ2-3 TRBV18 - TGTGCCAGCTCACCTCCTGCGGGGTTCACAGATACGCAGTATTTT CASSPPAGFTDTQYF
- TRBJ2-7 TRBV27 TRBD1 TGTGCCAGCACCTCCCGGGACAGAACCTACGAGCAGTACTTC CASTSRDRTYEQYF
- TRBJ1-2 TRBV30 - TGTGCCTGGGGGGGGCTCAGGGACTATGGCTACACCTTC CAWGGLRDYGYTF
- TRBJ1-1 TRBV5-4 - TGTGCCAGCAGAATCGGGGTGAAAGGGGTGGACACTGAAGCTTTCTTT CASRIGVKGVDTEAFF
- TRBJ1-1 TRBV20-1 - TGCAGTGCTAGTAACAGGGATTCTGAAGCTTTCTTT CSASNRDSEAFF
- TRBJ2-4 TRBV10-3 - TGTGCCATCAGTGAGTCCGAGGGGATACCCAAAAACATTCAGTACTTC CAISESEGIPKNIQYF
- TRBJ2-1 TRBV5-1 TRBD2 TGCGCCAGCAGCTTGGCCGTTAGCGGGGCAAATGAGCAGTTCTTC CASSLAVSGANEQFF
- TRBJ2-1 TRBV5-1 TRBD1 TGCGCCAGCAGCAGGGGACAGGGTGAAAATGAGCAGTTCTTC CASSRGQGENEQFF
- TRBJ2-3 TRBV19 - TGTGCCAGTAGTATAGGAGCTACTAGCACAGATACGCAGTATTTT CASSIGATSTDTQYF
- TRBJ2-1 TRBV11-2 - TGTGCCAGCAGCTTAGAGGGAGGAATAATCAATGAGCAGTTCTTC CASSLEGGIINEQFF
- TRBJ2-3 TRBV24-1 TRBD1 TGTGCCACCAGTGATCAGGACAGGGCCACAGATACGCAGTATTTT CATSDQDRATDTQYF
- TRBJ1-4 TRBV11-2 TRBD1 TGTGCCAGCAGCTTTCGACAGGGAGGGGAAAAACTGTTTTTT CASSFRQGGEKLFF
- TRBJ1-3 TRBV19 - TGTGCCAGTAGTATCGCTCTGAAGACCCGCTCTGGAAACACCATATATTTT CASSIALKTRSGNTIYF
- TRBJ2-7 TRBV5-1 - TGCGCCAGCAGCCTGGGGGCAGGGATCGCGCACGAGCAGTACTTC CASSLGAGIAHEQYF
- TRBJ2-5 TRBV11-2 - TGTGCCAGCAGCTTAGGTCGGGGCGGGGAGTACTTC CASSLGRGGEYF
- TRBJ2-3 TRBV11-2 - TGTGCCAGCAGCGTGGGGACGCCGGGCAGCACAGATACGCAGTATTTT CASSVGTPGSTDTQYF
- TRBJ1-2 TRBV19 - TGTGCCAGTAAGGTCACGGGGGTCGAAGGCTACACCTTC CASKVTGVEGYTF
once TRBJ2-2 TRBV27 - TGTGCCAGCAGTCCCCGGGGATCCGGGGAGCTGTTTTTT CASSPRGSGELFF
- TRBJ1-2 TRBV30 - TGTGCCTGGAGTGGAGAGAGATTCTATGGCTACACCTTC CAWSGERFYGYTF
- TRBJ1-5 TRBV10-3 - TGTGCCATCAGTGAAAGGGGCGTTAATCAGCCCCAGCATTTT CAISERGVNQPQHF
- TRBJ2-3 TRBV5-6 - TGTGCCAGCAGCTTGGTGTCTGCCGGTGGTACGCAGTATTTT CASSLVSAGGTQYF
- TRBJ2-3 TRBV10-3 TRBD2 TGTGCCATCAGTGCCTCCGGGACTAGCGGCCTCACAGATACGCAGTATTTT CAISASGTSGLTDTQYF
- TRBJ2-5 TRBV4-3 - TGCGCCAGCAGCCAAGACCGATCTGGTGGGGCCAAGCAAGAGACCCAGTACTTC CASSQDRSGGAKQETQYF
- TRBJ2-5 TRBV5-1 - TGCGCCAGCAGCTTGGGTTTCCAGGAGACCCAGTACTTC CASSLGFQETQYF
- TRBJ1-2 TRBV6-2/TRBV6-3 - TGTGCCAGCAGCGACGGGGGCAGGGTTAACTATGGCTACACCTTC CASSDGGRVNYGYTF